The sequence of this T cell receptor beta chain was determined in a study of regulatory T cells in long-lasting Graves disease. Across the whole study: Disease was considered persistent Graves' disease after over 5 years of antithyroid drugs (with positive TSH receptor antibodies). Study-wide findings and caveats: Favored usage of TRBV28, TRBJ1-2 and TRBJ2-5 was recorded in persistent disease.

Time point reported: persistent/refractory GD, antithyroid drugs over 5 years with positive TRAb. After RNA was extracted from PBMCs, the TCR library was made from it. Per American Thyroid Association guidelines, Graves' disease was diagnosed. Library construction for TCR beta used iRepertoire HTBI primers and Arm-PCR of CDR3 regions. TCRdb analysed the multiplex PCR reads with MiXCR anew, one entry per CDR3 protein. Counted here are about 660,000 distinct CDR3 sequences, 30% occurring once; the ten biggest clones make up roughly 46%. Germline-derived CDR1 and CDR2 are SNHLY and FYNNEI. V lost 7 bases and J 3 bases, leaving 7 bases between the germline ends. The CDR3 consists of 11 residues. Remarks on this clonotype: Its antigen is currently unknown.

The sequence derives from a female donor with Graves disease. The source was peripheral blood mononuclear cells (PBMCs), collected when the disease was refractory, from a patient treated with antithyroid drugs. The rearrangement joins TRBV2 to TRBJ2-7; no clear D gene. CDR3 loop: CASTLDYEQYF. The CDR3 bases are TGTGCCAGCACTCTGGACTACGAGCAGTACTTC.